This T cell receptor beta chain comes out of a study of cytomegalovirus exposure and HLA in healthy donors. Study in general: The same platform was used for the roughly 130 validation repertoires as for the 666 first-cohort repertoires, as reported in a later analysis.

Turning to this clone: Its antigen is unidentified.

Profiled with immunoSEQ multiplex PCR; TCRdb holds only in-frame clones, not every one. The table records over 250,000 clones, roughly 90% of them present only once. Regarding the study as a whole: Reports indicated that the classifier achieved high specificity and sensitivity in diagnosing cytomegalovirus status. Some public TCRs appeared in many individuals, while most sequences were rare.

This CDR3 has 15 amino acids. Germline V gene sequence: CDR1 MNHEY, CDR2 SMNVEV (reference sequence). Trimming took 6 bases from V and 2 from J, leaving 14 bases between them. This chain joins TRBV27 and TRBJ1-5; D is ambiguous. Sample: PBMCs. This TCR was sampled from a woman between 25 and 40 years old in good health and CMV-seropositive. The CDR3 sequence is CASSPRGGRNQPQHF. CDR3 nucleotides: TGTGCCAGCAGCCCCCGCGGAGGGCGCAATCAGCCCCAGCATTTT.